This record concerns one TCR beta chain sequence. Its antigen is still unknown. These data originate in a study of Graves' ophthalmopathy and Graves' hyperthyroidism. The ends lost 6 bases at V and 5 bases at J; junction bases unmatched: 3. The germline CDR1 and CDR2 sequences are MDHEN and SYDVKM. The CDR3 extends over 13 amino acids. Amplified TCR beta CDR3 regions were obtained using RNA transcripts as template. Investigators did first-round RT-PCR with HTBI primers, then second-round multiplex PCR. Via MiXCR, TCRdb re-called the multiplex PCR reads, giving one row per CDR3 protein. The table shows roughly 170,000 distinct CDR3 sequences, with 39% occurring only once. General study points: Most clonotypes expanded in thyroid above 0.001 frequency were present in blood too.

Sequencing was carried out using peripheral blood. This clonotype was sampled from a man aged 30 to 39 with Graves' ophthalmopathy. The chain employs TRBV28 and TRBJ2-7; 11 bases align to TRBD1. CDR3 in DNA: TGTGCCAGCAGAACGGGACAGGGGGACGAGCAGTACTTC. This sequence encodes CASRTGQGDEQYF.